These 7 T cell receptor beta chains came from one sample sequenced in a study of OX40 agonist ivuxolimab in advanced cancers. Produced via immunoSEQ multiplex PCR; TCRdb's table is partial and in-frame only. The repertoire holds 75,000 to 90,000 clones, 85% to 95% seen once, with around 2.8% in the top ten. The sequencing used CD4+ or CD8+ T cells sorted from blood, collected in a trial of the OX40 agonist ivuxolimab. The receptors stem from an adult with an advanced solid tumor such as melanoma, head and neck, liver or kidney cancer.

The chain is built from TRBV7-2 and TRBJ2-2, with a weak D call TRBD1 (6 bases). The V and J ends lost 1 base and 0 bases respectively, with 6 bases between them. From germline, CDR1 is SGHTA and CDR2 FQGNSA. There are 15 residues in the CDR3. The CDR3 reads CASSLGGPNTGELFF. The CDR3 DNA is TGTGCCAGCAGCTTAGGGGGGCCGAACACCGGGGAGCTGTTTTTT.

V gene TRBV5-1 combines with J gene TRBJ2-5; 10 nucleotides line up with TRBD2. This CDR3 contains 15 residues. The V segment lost 0 bases and the J segment 5 bases; nucleotides outside the gene matches: 4. Looked up from germline, CDR1 is SGHRS and CDR2 is YFSETQ. The CDR3 bases are TGCGCCAGCAGCTTGGGAGCGGGGGGGCCCGAGACCCAGTACTTC. It specifies CASSLGAGGPETQYF.

The genes are TRBV28 and TRBJ1-2; D is ambiguous. CDR1 is MDHEN, CDR2 SYDVKM, per germline. The CDR3 is made up of 11 amino acids. Trimming left V 3 bases short and J 7 bases short, with 6 bases between. The CDR3 is CASSFLGGYTF. The DNA for the CDR3 is TGTGCCAGCAGTTTTTTGGGTGGCTACACCTTC.

V usage is TRBV6-4 and J usage is TRBJ1-2; D may be TRBD1 (6 bases). V was shortened by 7 bases and J by 6 bases, with 15 bases between the two germline ends. Germline values: CDR1 MRHNA, CDR2 SNTAGT. The CDR3 has 13 amino acids. CDR3 nucleotide sequence: TGTGCCAGCACTAAAGGGGGGTTCCATGGCTACACCTTC. The encoded protein is CASTKGGFHGYTF.

J is TRBJ1-1 and V is TRBV5-4, with D unclear. The germline V gene encodes CDR1 SGHNT and CDR2 YYREEE (reference sequence). The CDR3 loop spans 17 amino acids. Trimming pared 4 bases from V and 1 base from J, leaving 20 bases between. For the CDR3, the DNA is TGTGCCAGCAGCACATTCTTCGGGGAAGCGGGGAACACTGAAGCTTTCTTT. This translates into CASSTFFGEAGNTEAFF.

This clone was observed a handful of times. This sequence joins TRBV19 and TRBJ2-7, with D possibly being TRBD1 or TRBD2 (6 bases each). Germline V CDR1 and CDR2: LNHDA, SQIVND (reference sequence). The CDR3 is made up of 15 amino acids. The V gene lost 4 bases and the J gene lost 3 bases, with 16 bases spanning the gap. In DNA, the CDR3 is TGTGCCAGTAGTACAACCCTCCGGGGGCTCTACGAGCAGTACTTC. Encoded protein: CASSTTLRGLYEQYF.

V and J are TRBV7-9 and TRBJ1-4; the D gene is possibly TRBD1 (5 bases). The CDR3 has 10 amino acids. Trimming left V 8 bases short and J 8 bases short, with 6 bases between. Germline lookup yields CDR1 SEHNR and CDR2 FQNEAQ (reference sequence). The CDR3 loop is CASGGEKLFF. The CDR3 region has the DNA TGTGCCAGCGGGGGGGAAAAACTGTTTTTT.